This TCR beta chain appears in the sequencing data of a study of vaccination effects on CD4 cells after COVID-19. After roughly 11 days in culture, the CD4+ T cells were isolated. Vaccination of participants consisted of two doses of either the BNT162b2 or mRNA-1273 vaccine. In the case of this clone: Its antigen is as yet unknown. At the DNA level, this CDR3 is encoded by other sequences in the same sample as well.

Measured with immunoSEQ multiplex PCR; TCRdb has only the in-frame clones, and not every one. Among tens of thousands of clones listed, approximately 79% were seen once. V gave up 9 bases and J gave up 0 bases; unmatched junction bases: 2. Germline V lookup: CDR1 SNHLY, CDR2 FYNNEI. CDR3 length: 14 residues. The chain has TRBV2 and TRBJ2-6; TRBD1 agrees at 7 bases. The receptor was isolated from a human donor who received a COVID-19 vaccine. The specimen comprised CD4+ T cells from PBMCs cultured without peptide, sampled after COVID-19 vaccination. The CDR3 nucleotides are TGTGCCAGTCGGACAGGCTCTGGGGCCAACGTCCTGACTTTC. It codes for CASRTGSGANVLTF.